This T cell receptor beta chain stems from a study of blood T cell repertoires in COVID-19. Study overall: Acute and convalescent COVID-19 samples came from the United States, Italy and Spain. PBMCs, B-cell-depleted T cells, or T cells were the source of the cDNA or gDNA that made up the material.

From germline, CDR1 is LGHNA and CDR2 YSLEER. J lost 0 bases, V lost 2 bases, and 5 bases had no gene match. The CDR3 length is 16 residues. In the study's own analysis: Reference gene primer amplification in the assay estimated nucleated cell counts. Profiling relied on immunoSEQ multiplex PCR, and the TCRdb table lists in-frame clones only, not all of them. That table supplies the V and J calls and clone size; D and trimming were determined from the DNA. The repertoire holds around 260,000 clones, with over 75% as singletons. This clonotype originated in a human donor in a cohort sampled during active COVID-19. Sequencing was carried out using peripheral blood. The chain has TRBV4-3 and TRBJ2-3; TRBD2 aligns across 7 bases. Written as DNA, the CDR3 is TGCGCCAGCAGCCAAACTAGCGTATCTAGCACAGATACGCAGTATTTT. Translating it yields CASSQTSVSSTDTQYF.